These 10 T cell receptor beta chains were sequenced from one sample in a study of metastatic and nonmetastatic thyroid tumors. All patients were treatment-naive before thyroid surgery. With MiXCR, TCRdb called clones anew from the PCR reads. The sample lists 36,000 or so clones, around a third occurring once. Sequenced: tumor tissue. These receptors were obtained from a female donor with papillary thyroid cancer or a benign thyroid nodule (not recorded which). Some clones in this sample may be carry-over from other donors' samples.

The V and J genes are TRBV5-1 and TRBJ2-7; 9 bases align to TRBD2. The germline V gene encodes CDR1 SGHRS and CDR2 YFSETQ. The CDR3 is 14 residues long. J lost 3 bases, V lost 5 bases, and 6 bases had no gene match. CDR3 coding DNA: TGCGCCAGCAGAAGGCGGGAGGGCCACTACGAGCAGTACGTC. Its protein product is CASRRREGHYEQYV.

The chain carries TRBV18 and TRBJ2-1; 12 bases are a match to TRBD2. Germline CDR1 KGHSH, CDR2 LQKENI. With V trimmed by 4 bases and J by 8 bases, 0 bases remained unmatched. The CDR3 covers 13 residues. This CDR3 reads CASSRLAGDEQFF. CDR3 DNA sequence: TGTGCCAGCTCACGACTAGCGGGAGATGAGCAGTTCTTC.

The chain combines TRBV12-3 or TRBV12-4 with TRBJ1-6; no reliable D call. The CDR3 has 13 residues. Trimming stripped 2 bases from V and 10 bases from J, with 9 bases between. As DNA, the CDR3 is TGTGCCAGCAGTTTAATGGGGAGATCACCCCTCCACTTT. This sequence encodes CASSLMGRSPLHF.

The sample holds a few counts of this clone. Sequence at one end of the junction differs from germline and may be a read error. The same CDR3 is also encoded by other DNA sequences in this sample. J is TRBJ2-2 and V is TRBV12-3 or TRBV12-4; 8 nucleotides match TRBD2. This CDR3 has 13 residues. CDR3: CASSRTSHGELFF. The CDR3 bases are TGTGCCAGCAGTCGGACTAGCCACGGGGAGCTATTTTTT.

The CDR3 nucleotides read TGTGCCAGCAGCTTAGCAGCGACTGACGAGCAGTACTTC. It encodes CASSLAATDEQYF. The chain combines TRBV7-2 with TRBJ2-7; D is unresolved. The CDR3 length is 13 residues. V was clipped by 0 bases and J by 5 bases, with 8 bases between them. CDR1 SGHTA and CDR2 FQGNSA come from the germline V gene.

This clone was detected a few times. This chain connects TRBV12-3 or TRBV12-4 to TRBJ1-2; D is undetermined. V was trimmed by 1 base and J by 8 bases, leaving 14 bases between them. This CDR3 is built from 14 residues. The CDR3 coding sequence is TGTGCCAGCAGTTTAGGAACCCAGTCAGAAGGCTACACCTTC. This codes for CASSLGTQSEGYTF.

This clone was observed at least ten times. J is TRBJ1-1 and V is TRBV28, with 7 nucleotides matching TRBD1. The germline V gene has CDR1 MDHEN and CDR2 SYDVKM. Trimming took 5 bases from V and 5 from J; bases not matched to a gene: 11. This CDR3 is 15 amino acids long. The CDR3 loop is CASSPLDGTATEAFF. The CDR3 nucleotides read TGTGCCAGCAGTCCATTAGATGGGACAGCGACTGAAGCTTTCTTT.

This clone was seen more than once but under ten times. The rearrangement uses TRBV27 and TRBJ2-3; D possibly corresponds to TRBD2 (5 bases). The germline V and J ends were trimmed by 2 bases and 4 bases, with 10 bases remaining between them. Germline loops: CDR1 MNHEY, CDR2 SMNVEV (reference sequence). This CDR3 contains 14 residues. CDR3 loop: CASSLRGSADTQYF. The CDR3 nucleotides are TGTGCCAGCAGTTTACGTGGGAGTGCAGATACGCAGTATTTT.

This clone turned up a few times. This sequence joins TRBV12-3 or TRBV12-4 and TRBJ2-3, with 10 bases that match TRBD2. This CDR3 has 17 amino acids. The V and J ends lost 7 bases and 2 bases, in that order; junction bases with no gene match: 12. The CDR3 region is CASTLGQRGGPTDTQYF. The DNA for the CDR3 is TGTGCCAGCACCTTGGGGCAGCGGGGGGGCCCCACAGATACGCAGTATTTT.

This clone has only one observation. This chain joins TRBV4-3 and TRBJ1-5; D unresolved. The CDR3 is 13 residues long. CDR1 and CDR2 (germline): LGHNA, YSLEER. V gave up 4 bases and J gave up 7 bases, with 11 bases separating them. CDR3 bases: TGCGCCAGCAGCCTAGTTTTGGGACAGCCCCAGCATTTT. It is translated as CASSLVLGQPQHF.